What follows are 3 T cell receptor beta chains derived from one specimen sequenced in a study of CD8 T cells in ankylosing spondylitis. Study-wide results and limits: Blood of patients with ankylosing spondylitis appeared to be characterized by a TCR beta motif of several highly homologous variants.

TCRdb recomputed calls from the 5' RACE reads with MiXCR, one row per CDR3 protein. The sample includes about 840,000 distinct CDR3 sequences, approximately 10% of them seen just once. Their cognate antigens are unknown. Sequencing was done on a sample of blood, either unsorted or a sorted T cell fraction (not recorded which). Every receptor here comes from a male donor with ankylosing spondylitis.

There are many counts of this clonotype. The chain has TRBV6-1 and TRBJ1-1; D remains ambiguous. V was clipped by 7 bases and J by 2 bases, with 5 bases between them. CDR3 length equals 11 residues. From germline, CDR1 is MNHNS and CDR2 SASEGT. In nucleotides, the CDR3 is TGTGCCAGCACTTTAAACACTGAAGCTTTCTTT. As protein: CASTLNTEAFF.

The V gene is TRBV6-2 or TRBV6-3, the J gene TRBJ2-5; TRBD2 matches at 7 bases. The V segment lost 0 bases and the J segment 5 bases; nucleotides outside the gene matches: 9. CDR3 length equals 16 residues. CDR1 MNHEY and CDR2 SVGEGT come from the germline V gene. The CDR3 region is CASSYSWEGPAETQYF. The DNA of the CDR3 is TGTGCCAGCAGTTACTCGTGGGAGGGACCAGCGGAGACCCAGTACTTC.

There are a few counts of this clonotype. V is TRBV15 and J is TRBJ2-5; D possibly corresponds to TRBD2 (5 bases). Trimming took 1 base from V and 3 from J, leaving 12 bases between them. This CDR3 spans 15 amino acids. Germline V gives CDR1 LNHNV, CDR2 YYDKDF (reference sequence). Written as DNA, the CDR3 is TGTGCCACCAGCAGAGTGGGAGCGGCAAAAGAGACCCAGTACTTC. Its protein is CATSRVGAAKETQYF. The whole variable domain, remainder taken from reference TRBV15 and TRBJ2-5, is DAMVIQNPRYQVTQFGKPVTLSCSQTLNHNVMYWYQQKSSQAPKLLFHYYDKDFNNEADTPDNFQSRRPNTSFCFLDIRSPGLGDTAMYLCATSRVGAAKETQYFGPGTRLLVL.